This T cell receptor beta chain derives from a study of Tregs in tolerant kidney transplant recipients. Study results and caveats: Biological reproducibility was not directly addressed, but technical replication error appeared minimal. The most relevant donor-specific Treg TCRbeta repertoire apparently came from expansion with activated donor B cells.

Unstimulated regulatory T cells (CD4+CD25+CD127-), CD4+CD25- non-regulatory cells, CD4 and CD8 cells were FACS-sorted from thawed PBMCs. Profiled with immunoSEQ multiplex PCR; TCRdb holds only in-frame clones, not every one. The table lists tens of thousands of clones, roughly 84% of them singletons, with about 4.5% in the top ten. Per the germline V gene, CDR1 is SGHTA and CDR2 is FQGNSA. CDR3 length equals 14 residues. The junction had 7 bases not matched to a gene; V was cut back by 4 bases and J by 5 bases. As concerns this clone: Its antigen is unknown.

The sample consisted of CD4+ T cells from blood. The rearrangement links TRBV7-2 to TRBJ1-2, with TRBD1 identical over 7 bases. The TCR comes from a human donor in good health. For the CDR3, the DNA is TGTGCCAGCAGCTCCCACCGGGACAGATATGGCTACACCTTC. Amino acid sequence: CASSSHRDRYGYTF.